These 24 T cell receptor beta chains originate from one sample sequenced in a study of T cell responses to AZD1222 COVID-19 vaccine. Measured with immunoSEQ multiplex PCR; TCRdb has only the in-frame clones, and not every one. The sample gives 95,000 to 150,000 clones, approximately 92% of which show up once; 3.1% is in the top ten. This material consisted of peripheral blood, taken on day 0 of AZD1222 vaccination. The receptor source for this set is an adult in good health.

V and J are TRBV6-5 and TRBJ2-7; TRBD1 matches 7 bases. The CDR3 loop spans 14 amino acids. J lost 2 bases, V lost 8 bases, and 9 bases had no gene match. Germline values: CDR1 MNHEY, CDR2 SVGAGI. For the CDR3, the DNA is TGTGCCAGCTCTCCTGGGGGACAGCCCTACGAGCAGTACTTC. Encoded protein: CASSPGGQPYEQYF.

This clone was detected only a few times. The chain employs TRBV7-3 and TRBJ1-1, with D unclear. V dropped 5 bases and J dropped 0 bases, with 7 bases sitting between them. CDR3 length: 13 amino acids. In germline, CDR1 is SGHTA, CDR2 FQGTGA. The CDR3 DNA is TGTGCCAGCAGCGACCAGGTGAACACTGAAGCTTTCTTT. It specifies CASSDQVNTEAFF.

CDR3 region: CASSVYVTGELFF. The CDR3 coding sequence is TGTGCCAGCAGCGTATACGTCACCGGGGAGCTGTTTTTT. This chain joins TRBV7-2 and TRBJ2-2; D unresolved. Germline V gene data show CDR1 as SGHTA and CDR2 as FQGNSA. The CDR3 length is 13 residues. Trimming took off 5 bases at V and 4 bases at J, with 8 bases between the two ends.

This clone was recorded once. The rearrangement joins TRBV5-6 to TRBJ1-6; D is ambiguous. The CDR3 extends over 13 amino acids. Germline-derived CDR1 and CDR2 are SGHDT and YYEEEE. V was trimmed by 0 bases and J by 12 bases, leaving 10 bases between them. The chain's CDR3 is CASSLGRQGPLHF. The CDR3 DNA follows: TGTGCCAGCAGCTTGGGTCGGCAAGGACCCCTCCACTTT.

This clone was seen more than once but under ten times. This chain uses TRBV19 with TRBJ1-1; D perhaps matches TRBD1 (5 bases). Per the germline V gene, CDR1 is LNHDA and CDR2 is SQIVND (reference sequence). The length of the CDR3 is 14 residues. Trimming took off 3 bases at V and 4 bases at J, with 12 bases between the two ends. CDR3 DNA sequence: TGTGCCAGTAGTATGGTCCCGGGGGGCACTGAAGCTTTCTTT. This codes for CASSMVPGGTEAFF.

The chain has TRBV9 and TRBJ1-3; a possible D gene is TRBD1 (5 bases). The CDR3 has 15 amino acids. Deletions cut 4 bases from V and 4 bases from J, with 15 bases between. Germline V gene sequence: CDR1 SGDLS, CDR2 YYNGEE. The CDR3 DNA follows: TGTGCCAGCAGCCAGGGTGCGGGAGAAGGAAACACCATATATTTT. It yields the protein CASSQGAGEGNTIYF.

CDR3 residues: CASSLRQGENSPLHF. CDR3 sequence (DNA): TGTGCCAGCAGCCTCCGACAGGGTGAGAATTCACCCCTCCACTTT. V is TRBV3-1 (or the pseudogene TRBV3-2) and J is TRBJ1-6; 7 bases fit TRBD1. From germline, CDR1 is LGHDT and CDR2 YNNKEL (reference sequence). CDR3 length equals 15 residues. V shed 4 bases and J 7 bases; nucleotides not matched to a gene: 7.

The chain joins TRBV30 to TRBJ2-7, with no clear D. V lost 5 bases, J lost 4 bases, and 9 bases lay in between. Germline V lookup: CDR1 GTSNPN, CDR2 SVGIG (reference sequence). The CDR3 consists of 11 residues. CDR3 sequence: CAWDTDYEQYF. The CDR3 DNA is TGTGCCTGGGACACGGATTACGAGCAGTACTTC.

CDR3 sequence: CSVEDGDRWNTIYF. As DNA, the CDR3 is TGCAGCGTTGAAGATGGGGACAGATGGAACACCATATATTTT. The chain couples TRBV29-1 to TRBJ1-3; 7 bases match TRBD1. CDR1 and CDR2 from the germline V gene are SQVTM and ANQGSEA. The CDR3 extends over 14 amino acids. Trimming cost V 0 bases and J 7 bases; bases outside gene matches: 6.

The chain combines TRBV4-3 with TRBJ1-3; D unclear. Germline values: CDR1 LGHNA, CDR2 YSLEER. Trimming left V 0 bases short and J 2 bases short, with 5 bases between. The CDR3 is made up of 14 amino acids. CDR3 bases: TGCGCCAGCAGCCAAGACGGTCCTGGAAACACCATATATTTT. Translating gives CASSQDGPGNTIYF.

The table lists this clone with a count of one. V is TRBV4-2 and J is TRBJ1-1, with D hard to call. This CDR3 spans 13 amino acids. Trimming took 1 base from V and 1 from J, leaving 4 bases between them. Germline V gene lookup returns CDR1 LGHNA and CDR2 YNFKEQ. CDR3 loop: CASSQGGNTEAFF. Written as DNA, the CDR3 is TGTGCCAGCAGCCAAGGTGGGAACACTGAAGCTTTCTTT.

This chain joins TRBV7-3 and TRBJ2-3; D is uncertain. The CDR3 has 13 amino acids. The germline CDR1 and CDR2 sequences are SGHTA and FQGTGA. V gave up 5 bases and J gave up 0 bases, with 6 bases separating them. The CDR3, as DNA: TGTGCCAGCAGCCCCGACAGCACAGATACGCAGTATTTT. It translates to CASSPDSTDTQYF. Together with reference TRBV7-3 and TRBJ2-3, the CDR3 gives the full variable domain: GAGVSQTPSNKVTEKGKYVELRCDPISGHTALYWYRQSLGQGPEFLIYFQGTGAADDSGLPNDRFFAVRPEGSVSTLKIQRTERGDSAVYLCASSPDSTDTQYFGPGTRLTVL.

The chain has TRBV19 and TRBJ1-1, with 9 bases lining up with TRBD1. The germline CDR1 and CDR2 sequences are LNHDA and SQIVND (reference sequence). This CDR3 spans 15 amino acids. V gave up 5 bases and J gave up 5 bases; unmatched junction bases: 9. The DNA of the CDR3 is TGTGCCAGTAGTTCTCGGACAGGGGTGGGGACTGAAGCTTTCTTT. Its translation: CASSSRTGVGTEAFF.

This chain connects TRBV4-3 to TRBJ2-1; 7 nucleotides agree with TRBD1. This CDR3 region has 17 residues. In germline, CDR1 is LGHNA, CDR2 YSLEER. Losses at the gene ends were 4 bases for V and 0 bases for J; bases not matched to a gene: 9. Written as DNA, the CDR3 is TGCGCCAGCAGCCCTATAACAGGGGTAAGCTCCTACAATGAGCAGTTCTTC. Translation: CASSPITGVSSYNEQFF.

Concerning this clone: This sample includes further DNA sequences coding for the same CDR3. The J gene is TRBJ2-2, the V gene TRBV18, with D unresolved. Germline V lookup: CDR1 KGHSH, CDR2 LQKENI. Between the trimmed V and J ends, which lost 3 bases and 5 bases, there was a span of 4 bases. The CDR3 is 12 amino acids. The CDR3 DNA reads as TGTGCCAGCTCACCCGGGACCGGGGAGCTGTTTTTT. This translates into CASSPGTGELFF.

As DNA, the CDR3 is TGCAGTGCTAGTAACTCGCCGGGCGATACGCAGTATTTT. Amino acid sequence: CSASNSPGDTQYF. The chain couples TRBV20-1 to TRBJ2-3; D uncertain. The CDR3 has 13 residues. Trimming pared 3 bases from V and 6 bases from J, leaving 13 bases between. Germline lookup yields CDR1 DFQATT and CDR2 SNEGSKA (reference sequence).

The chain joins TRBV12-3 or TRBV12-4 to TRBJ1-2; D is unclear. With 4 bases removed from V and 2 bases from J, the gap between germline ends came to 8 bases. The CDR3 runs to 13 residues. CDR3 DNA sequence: TGTGCCAGCAGTTCGGCAGAGAACTATGGCTACACCTTC. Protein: CASSSAENYGYTF.

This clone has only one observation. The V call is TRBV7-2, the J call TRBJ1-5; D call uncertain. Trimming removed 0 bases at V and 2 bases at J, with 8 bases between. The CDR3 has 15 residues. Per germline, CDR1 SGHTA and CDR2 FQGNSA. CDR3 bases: TGTGCCAGCAGCTTAGCACTTACAGGCAATCAGCCCCAGCATTTT. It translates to CASSLALTGNQPQHF.

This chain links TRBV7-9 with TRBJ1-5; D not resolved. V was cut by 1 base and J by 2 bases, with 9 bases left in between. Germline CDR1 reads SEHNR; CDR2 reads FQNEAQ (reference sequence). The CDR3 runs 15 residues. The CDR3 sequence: CASSLGEGGNQPQHF. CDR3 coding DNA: TGTGCCAGCAGCTTAGGCGAGGGCGGCAATCAGCCCCAGCATTTT.

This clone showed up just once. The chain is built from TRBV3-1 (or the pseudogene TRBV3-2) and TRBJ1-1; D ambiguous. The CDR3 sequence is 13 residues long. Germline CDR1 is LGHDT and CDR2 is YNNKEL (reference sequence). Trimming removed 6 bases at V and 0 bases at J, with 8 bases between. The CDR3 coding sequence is TGTGCCAGCAGTCGTACAGTGAACACTGAAGCTTTCTTT. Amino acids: CASSRTVNTEAFF.

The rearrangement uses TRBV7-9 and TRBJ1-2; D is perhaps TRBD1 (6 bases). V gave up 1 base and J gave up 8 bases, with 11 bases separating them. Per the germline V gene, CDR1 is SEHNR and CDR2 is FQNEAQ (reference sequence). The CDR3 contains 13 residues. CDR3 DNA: TGTGCCAGCAGCTTAGGACAGGCTATCGGCTACACCTTC. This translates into CASSLGQAIGYTF.

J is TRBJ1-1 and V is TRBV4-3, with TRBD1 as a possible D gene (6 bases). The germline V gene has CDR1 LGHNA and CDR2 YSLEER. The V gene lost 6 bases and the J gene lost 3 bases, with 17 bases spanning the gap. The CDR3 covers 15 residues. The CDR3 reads CASRETRDTDTEAFF. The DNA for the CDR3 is TGCGCCAGCAGAGAAACCCGGGACACCGACACTGAAGCTTTCTTT.

DNA of the CDR3: TGTGCCAGCAGCATGACACCGAGGGGAACTGAAGCTTTCTTT. Translation gives CASSMTPRGTEAFF. This rearrangement joins TRBV7-9 to TRBJ1-1; a weak D match, TRBD1 (5 bases). Germline values: CDR1 SEHNR, CDR2 FQNEAQ (reference sequence). The CDR3 is made up of 14 amino acids. V was cut by 5 bases and J by 5 bases, with 15 bases left in between.

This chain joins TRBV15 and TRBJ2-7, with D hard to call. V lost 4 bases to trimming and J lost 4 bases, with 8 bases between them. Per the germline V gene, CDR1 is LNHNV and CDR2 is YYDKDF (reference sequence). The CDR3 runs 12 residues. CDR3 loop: CATSNQVYEQYF. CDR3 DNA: TGTGCCACCAGCAACCAAGTATACGAGCAGTACTTC.